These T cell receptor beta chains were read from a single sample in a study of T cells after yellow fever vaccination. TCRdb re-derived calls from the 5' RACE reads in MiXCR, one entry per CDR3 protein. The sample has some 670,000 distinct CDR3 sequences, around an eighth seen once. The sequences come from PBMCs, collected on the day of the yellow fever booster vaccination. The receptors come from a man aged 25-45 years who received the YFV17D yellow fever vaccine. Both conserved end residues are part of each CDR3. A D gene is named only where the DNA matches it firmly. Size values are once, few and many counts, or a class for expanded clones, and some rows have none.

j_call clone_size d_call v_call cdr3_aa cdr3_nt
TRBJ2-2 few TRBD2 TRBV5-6 CASSLGTSGFTGELFF TGTGCCAGCAGCTTAGGGACTAGCGGTTTCACCGGGGAGCTGTTTTTT
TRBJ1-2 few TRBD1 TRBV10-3 CAISDGGQGYTF TGTGCCATCAGTGATGGGGGACAGGGCTACACCTTC
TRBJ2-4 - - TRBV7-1 CTSCPFPGRVLAKNIQYF TGTACCAGCTGCCCTTTCCCGGGACGGGTCCTAGCCAAAAACATTCAGTACTTC
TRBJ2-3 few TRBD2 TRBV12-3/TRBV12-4 CASSAGTSGANTQYF TGTGCCAGCAGTGCCGGGACTAGCGGGGCGAATACGCAGTATTTT
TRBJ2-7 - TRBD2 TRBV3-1 CASSLRAGGLGEQYF TGTGCCAGCAGCCTCCGAGCGGGAGGGCTGGGGGAGCAGTACTTC
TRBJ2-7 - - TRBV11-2 CATSTSYEQYF TGTGCCACTTCCACCTCCTACGAGCAGTACTTC
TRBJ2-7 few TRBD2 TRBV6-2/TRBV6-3 CASSYPWTSGRPSYEQYF TGTGCCAGCAGTTACCCCTGGACTAGCGGGAGACCATCCTACGAGCAGTACTTC
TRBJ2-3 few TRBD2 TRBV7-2 CASSGLAGFTDTQYF TGTGCCAGCAGCGGACTAGCGGGATTCACAGATACGCAGTATTTT
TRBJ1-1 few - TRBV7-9 CASRPTGQEAFF TGTGCCAGCAGGCCGACTGGACAAGAAGCTTTCTTT
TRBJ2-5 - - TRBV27 CASSFLNQETQYF TGTGCCAGCAGTTTCCTTAACCAAGAGACCCAGTACTTC
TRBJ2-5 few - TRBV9 CASSVRESRETQYF TGTGCCAGCAGCGTGAGGGAAAGTCGCGAGACCCAGTACTTC
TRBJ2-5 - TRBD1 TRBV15 CATSRTGGRETQYF TGTGCCACCAGCAGAACAGGGGGCCGGGAGACCCAGTACTTC
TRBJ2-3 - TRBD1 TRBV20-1 CSAREHTGVKSTQYF TGCAGTGCTAGAGAACACACAGGGGTGAAATCTACGCAGTATTTT
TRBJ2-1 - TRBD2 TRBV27 CASSLPGLAGVSNEQFF TGTGCCAGCAGTCTCCCGGGACTAGCGGGAGTATCCAATGAGCAGTTCTTC
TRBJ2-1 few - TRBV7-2 CASSLVPATLHNEQFF TGTGCCAGCAGCTTAGTTCCAGCCACCCTCCACAATGAGCAGTTCTTC
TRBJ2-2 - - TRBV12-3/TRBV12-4 CASSLSYGTGELFF TGTGCCAGCAGTTTAAGTTACGGCACCGGGGAGCTGTTTTTT
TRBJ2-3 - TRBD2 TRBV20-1 CSARELAGGPTDTQYF TGCAGTGCTAGAGAACTAGCGGGAGGTCCCACAGATACGCAGTATTTT
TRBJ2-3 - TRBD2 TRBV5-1 CASSLRERAGGNTQYF TGCGCCAGCAGCTTGCGGGAGCGAGCGGGAGGAAATACGCAGTATTTT
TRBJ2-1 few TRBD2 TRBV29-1 CSALLAGEHEQFF TGCAGCGCCCTACTAGCGGGAGAACATGAGCAGTTCTTC
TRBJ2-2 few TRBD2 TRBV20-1 CSAPLSGRGGELFF TGCAGTGCCCCCCTGAGCGGGAGGGGCGGGGAGCTGTTTTTT
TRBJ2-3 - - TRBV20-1 CSAVLNGDTQYF TGCAGTGCCGTCCTCAACGGAGATACGCAGTATTTT
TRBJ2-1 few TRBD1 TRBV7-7 CASSKDRAGNEQFF TGTGCCAGCAGTAAGGACAGGGCGGGGAATGAGCAGTTCTTC
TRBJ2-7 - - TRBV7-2 CASSRPAGAYEQYF TGTGCCAGCAGCCGCCCTGCTGGCGCCTACGAGCAGTACTTC
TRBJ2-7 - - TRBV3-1 CASSQLLAGHEQYF TGTGCCAGCAGCCAGTTGTTGGCCGGCCACGAGCAGTACTTC